This T cell receptor (beta chain) was sequenced in a study of blood T cell repertoires in COVID-19. Looking at the study overall: The United States, Italy and Spain provided the acute and convalescent COVID-19 samples.

Germline values: CDR1 LGHDT, CDR2 YNNKEL (reference sequence). The CDR3 length is 15 residues. Trimming left V 3 bases short and J 4 bases short, with 13 bases between. Original analysis: Researchers report that nucleated cell counts were estimated from reference gene primer amplification. The protocol was immunoSEQ multiplex PCR, while the TCRdb copy is restricted to in-frame clones and leaves out a portion. V, J and clone size are those of that table, while D and trimming were read from the DNA. The repertoire consists of about 90,000 clones, with roughly 80% occurring once and the leading ten covering 10% to 13%.

This sequence was found in a woman aged 65 to 85 with acute or convalescent COVID-19. Sequencing was performed on peripheral blood. The chain combines TRBV3-1 (or the pseudogene TRBV3-2) with TRBJ2-1; D may be TRBD2 (6 bases). CDR3 protein: CASSQSGLGYNEQFF. The DNA for the CDR3 is TGTGCCAGCAGCCAGAGCGGGCTCGGGTACAATGAGCAGTTCTTC.